Listed below are T cell receptor beta chains from one sample, sequenced in a study of tumor and adjacent non-tumor tissue in lung cancer. TCRdb fed the multiplex PCR reads into MiXCR, producing one record per CDR3 protein. In the table there are some 84,000 distinct CDR3 sequences, roughly two thirds of which are singletons. Input material: lung tumor tissue. All receptors derive from a man aged 70 or older with non-small cell lung cancer. CDR3s include the opening cysteine and the closing phenylalanine or tryptophan. The order of the fields is V gene, J gene, clone size, D gene, CDR3 protein, CDR3 DNA. A D gene is named only where the DNA matches it firmly. Clone size is stated in some rows and not others, as once, few, many or a class when expanded.

V gene: TRBV29-1; J gene: TRBJ1-1; clone size: many; D gene: -; CDR3 protein: CSVRIKRAEAFF; CDR3 DNA: TGCAGCGTTCGCATCAAACGCGCTGAAGCTTTCTTT
V gene: TRBV6-5; J gene: TRBJ1-2; clone size: once; D gene: -; CDR3 protein: CVSSRQGAANYGYTF; CDR3 DNA: TGTGTCAGCAGTAGACAAGGGGCGGCTAACTATGGCTACACCTTC
V gene: TRBV7-9; J gene: TRBJ2-5; clone size: -; D gene: -; CDR3 protein: CASSLPRPQETQYF; CDR3 DNA: TGTGCCAGCAGCCTCCCTCGTCCCCAAGAGACCCAGTACTTC
V gene: TRBV12-3/TRBV12-4; J gene: TRBJ1-4; clone size: -; D gene: -; CDR3 protein: CPSSQGHGGELFF; CDR3 DNA: TGTCCCAGCAGTCAGGGACACGGAGGGGAACTGTTTTTT
V gene: TRBV6-5; J gene: TRBJ1-4; clone size: many; D gene: -; CDR3 protein: CASSYPGGEKLFF; CDR3 DNA: TGTGCCAGCAGTTATCCCGGTGGGGAAAAACTGTTTTTT
V gene: TRBV6-1; J gene: TRBJ2-7; clone size: -; D gene: -; CDR3 protein: CASRRGLYEQYF; CDR3 DNA: TGTGCCAGCAGGCGTGGGCTCTACGAGCAGTACTTC
V gene: TRBV29-1; J gene: TRBJ2-7; clone size: many; D gene: TRBD2; CDR3 protein: CSVRGVPGTSYEQYF; CDR3 DNA: TGCAGCGTTAGAGGGGTCCCGGGGACTAGCTACGAGCAGTACTTC
V gene: TRBV18; J gene: TRBJ2-7; clone size: few; D gene: -; CDR3 protein: CASSPYPRDLSSYEQYF; CDR3 DNA: TGTGCCAGCTCACCTTACCCGCGGGACCTAAGCTCCTACGAGCAGTACTTC
V gene: TRBV24-1; J gene: TRBJ2-3; clone size: few; D gene: TRBD1; CDR3 protein: CATSDLDRGTQYF; CDR3 DNA: TGTGCCACCAGTGATCTGGACAGGGGGACGCAGTATTTT
V gene: TRBV11-1; J gene: TRBJ2-2; clone size: -; D gene: -; CDR3 protein: CACSLAEAGELFF; CDR3 DNA: TGTGCTTGCAGCTTAGCTGAGGCCGGGGAGCTGTTTTTT
V gene: TRBV12-3/TRBV12-4; J gene: TRBJ2-6; clone size: many; D gene: -; CDR3 protein: CASGADNLVSGANVLTF; CDR3 DNA: TGTGCCAGCGGGGCGGACAACCTAGTCTCTGGGGCCAACGTCCTGACTTTC
V gene: TRBV4-1; J gene: TRBJ2-2; clone size: -; D gene: -; CDR3 protein: CASRGRTWELFF; CDR3 DNA: TGCGCCAGCAGAGGTCGCACCTGGGAGCTGTTTTTT
V gene: TRBV2; J gene: TRBJ2-7; clone size: -; D gene: -; CDR3 protein: CASSQWGGYVQYF; CDR3 DNA: TGTGCCAGCAGTCAATGGGGCGGGTACGTGCAGTACTTC
V gene: TRBV5-1; J gene: TRBJ2-3; clone size: -; D gene: -; CDR3 protein: CASSLDGTSTDTQYF; CDR3 DNA: TGCGCCAGCAGCTTGGATGGGACGAGCACAGATACGCAGTATTTT
V gene: TRBV5-5; J gene: TRBJ2-7; clone size: many; D gene: -; CDR3 protein: CASSSPRRGSYEQYF; CDR3 DNA: TGTGCCAGCAGCTCCCCCCGCCGTGGCTCCTACGAGCAGTACTTC
V gene: TRBV6-6; J gene: TRBJ2-3; clone size: many; D gene: -; CDR3 protein: CASSSRGGTVLTDTQYF; CDR3 DNA: TGTGCCAGCAGCTCCCGGGGGGGGACAGTCCTCACAGATACGCAGTATTTT
V gene: TRBV4-2; J gene: TRBJ1-1; clone size: -; D gene: -; CDR3 protein: CASHQDSEVMNTEAFF; CDR3 DNA: TGTGCCAGCCACCAAGATAGTGAGGTCATGAACACTGAAGCTTTCTTT
V gene: TRBV29-1; J gene: TRBJ2-5; clone size: -; D gene: TRBD2; CDR3 protein: CSVAVRGLAGLETQYF; CDR3 DNA: TGCAGCGTTGCGGTCCGGGGACTAGCGGGACTGGAGACCCAGTACTTC
V gene: TRBV14; J gene: TRBJ1-2; clone size: many; D gene: TRBD1; CDR3 protein: CASTLMTGGNLDGYTF; CDR3 DNA: TGTGCCAGCACCTTAATGACAGGGGGCAATTTGGATGGCTACACCTTC
V gene: TRBV6-5; J gene: TRBJ1-5; clone size: -; D gene: -; CDR3 protein: CASRPRTGMGNQSQHF; CDR3 DNA: TGTGCCAGCAGGCCCCGAACAGGGATGGGCAATCAGTCCCAGCATTTT
V gene: TRBV5-1; J gene: TRBJ1-1; clone size: -; D gene: -; CDR3 protein: CASSLDFPGRQNTEAFF; CDR3 DNA: TGCGCCAGCAGCTTGGATTTCCCGGGACGACAGAACACTGAAGCTTTCTTT
V gene: TRBV11-2; J gene: TRBJ2-3; clone size: once; D gene: TRBD2; CDR3 protein: CASSLDRTTSTYTQYF; CDR3 DNA: TGTGCCAGCAGCTTAGATAGGACGACTAGCACATATACGCAATATTTT
V gene: TRBV6-2/TRBV6-3; J gene: TRBJ2-4; clone size: many; D gene: TRBD2; CDR3 protein: CASSQTSGMNIQYF; CDR3 DNA: TGTGCCAGCAGTCAGACTAGCGGGATGAACATTCAGTACTTC
V gene: TRBV11-1; J gene: TRBJ2-7; clone size: medium-sized; D gene: -; CDR3 protein: CASSFSTGYSYEQYF; CDR3 DNA: TGTGCCAGCAGCTTTTCGACAGGCTACTCCTACGAGCAGTACTTC
V gene: TRBV19; J gene: TRBJ1-5; clone size: few; D gene: TRBD1; CDR3 protein: CASRPRKDRVSNQPQHF; CDR3 DNA: TGTGCCAGTAGACCCCGAAAGGACAGGGTAAGCAATCAGCCCCAGCATTTT
V gene: TRBV6-5; J gene: TRBJ1-2; clone size: many; D gene: -; CDR3 protein: CASSMRGYGYTF; CDR3 DNA: TGTGCCAGCAGTATGAGGGGCTATGGCTACACCTTC
V gene: TRBV14; J gene: TRBJ2-7; clone size: -; D gene: -; CDR3 protein: CTSSLLAGIRYEQYF; CDR3 DNA: TGTACCAGCAGCCTTCTCGCGGGGATACGCTACGAGCAGTACTTC
V gene: TRBV6-1; J gene: TRBJ2-1; clone size: -; D gene: -; CDR3 protein: CASNEAGGSYNEQFF; CDR3 DNA: TGTGCCAGCAATGAAGCCGGAGGCTCCTATAATGAGCAGTTCTTC
V gene: TRBV2; J gene: TRBJ2-7; clone size: -; D gene: -; CDR3 protein: CASRRGGSQYEQYF; CDR3 DNA: TGTGCCAGCAGGCGTGGGGGCAGCCAGTACGAGCAGTACTTC
V gene: TRBV4-2; J gene: TRBJ2-3; clone size: -; D gene: TRBD2; CDR3 protein: CANSQGVAGGQDTQYF; CDR3 DNA: TGTGCCAACAGTCAAGGGGTAGCGGGGGGGCAAGATACGCAGTATTTT
V gene: TRBV29-1; J gene: TRBJ2-4; clone size: -; D gene: -; CDR3 protein: CSVKLGQWNIQYF; CDR3 DNA: TGCAGTGTTAAATTGGGACAATGGAACATTCAGTACTTC
V gene: TRBV28; J gene: TRBJ1-1; clone size: few; D gene: -; CDR3 protein: CASSFPVGGRTEAFF; CDR3 DNA: TGTGCCAGCAGTTTCCCCGTGGGAGGGAGGACTGAAGCTTTCTTT
V gene: TRBV7-9; J gene: TRBJ2-7; clone size: -; D gene: TRBD1; CDR3 protein: CASSLTAGTVSYEQYF; CDR3 DNA: TGTGCCAGCAGCCTGACCGCCGGGACAGTGTCCTACGAGCAGTACTTC
V gene: TRBV7-9; J gene: TRBJ1-1; clone size: -; D gene: -; CDR3 protein: CARSSDHTEAFF; CDR3 DNA: TGTGCCAGGAGCTCAGACCACACTGAAGCTTTCTTT
V gene: TRBV12-3/TRBV12-4; J gene: TRBJ2-3; clone size: many; D gene: -; CDR3 protein: CASSLRIGQASTDTQYF; CDR3 DNA: TGTGCCAGCAGTTTACGTATCGGGCAGGCTAGCACAGATACGCAGTATTTT
V gene: TRBV28; J gene: TRBJ1-1; clone size: few; D gene: -; CDR3 protein: CASSPPVGRIVEAFF; CDR3 DNA: TGTGCCAGCAGCCCCCCGGTGGGCCGGATCGTTGAAGCTTTCTTT
V gene: TRBV6-1; J gene: TRBJ1-5; clone size: once; D gene: TRBD1; CDR3 protein: CASSEMSSGGRQPQHF; CDR3 DNA: TGTGCCAGCAGTGAAATGTCGTCAGGGGGCCGGCAGCCCCAGCATTTT
V gene: TRBV5-1; J gene: TRBJ2-1; clone size: few; D gene: -; CDR3 protein: CASSLVWGDNEQFF; CDR3 DNA: TGCGCCAGCAGCTTGGTTTGGGGGGACAATGAGCAGTTCTTC
V gene: TRBV6-5; J gene: TRBJ2-7; clone size: -; D gene: TRBD2; CDR3 protein: CASSYTSGRTGYKQYF; CDR3 DNA: TGTGCCAGCAGTTACACTAGCGGGAGGACCGGCTACAAGCAGTACTTC
V gene: TRBV2; J gene: TRBJ2-3; clone size: -; D gene: -; CDR3 protein: CASRAGTDTQYF; CDR3 DNA: TGTGCCAGCAGGGCAGGGACAGATACGCAGTATTTT
V gene: TRBV7-9; J gene: TRBJ1-1; clone size: few; D gene: TRBD1; CDR3 protein: CASSPGGGGGGAFF; CDR3 DNA: TGTGCCAGCAGCCCGGGAGGAGGGGGCGGTGGAGCTTTCTTT
V gene: TRBV29-1; J gene: TRBJ2-1; clone size: -; D gene: -; CDR3 protein: CSIGRSYNEQFF; CDR3 DNA: TGTAGCATTGGTCGCTCCTACAATGAGCAGTTCTTC
V gene: TRBV7-3; J gene: TRBJ2-3; clone size: -; D gene: -; CDR3 protein: CASSFLSHTDTQFF; CDR3 DNA: TGTGCCAGCAGCTTCTTGAGCCACACAGATACGCAGTTTTTT
V gene: TRBV6-6; J gene: TRBJ2-7; clone size: -; D gene: -; CDR3 protein: CTSSYSNLLVGLYEQYF; CDR3 DNA: TGTACCAGCAGTTACTCAAACCTACTAGTGGGCCTCTACGAGCAGTACTTC
V gene: TRBV7-9; J gene: TRBJ1-3; clone size: -; D gene: -; CDR3 protein: CASSHGSARPGNTIYF; CDR3 DNA: TGTGCCAGCAGCCACGGATCCGCAAGACCTGGAAACACCATATATTTT
V gene: TRBV12-3/TRBV12-4; J gene: TRBJ1-5; clone size: many; D gene: -; CDR3 protein: CASSLKGNSNQPQHF; CDR3 DNA: TGTGCCAGCAGTTTGAAGGGGAATAGCAATCAGCCCCAGCATTTT
V gene: TRBV5-6; J gene: TRBJ2-7; clone size: few; D gene: -; CDR3 protein: CASSLVGHQYEQYF; CDR3 DNA: TGTGCCAGCAGCTTGGTGGGACATCAGTACGAGCAGTACTTC
V gene: TRBV5-5; J gene: TRBJ2-2; clone size: many; D gene: TRBD1; CDR3 protein: CASSFSTGADGELFF; CDR3 DNA: TGTGCCAGCAGCTTTTCGACAGGGGCGGACGGGGAGCTGTTTTTT
V gene: TRBV5-1; J gene: TRBJ2-3; clone size: -; D gene: -; CDR3 protein: CASSSEAVSTDTQYF; CDR3 DNA: TGCGCCAGCAGCTCGGAGGCGGTTAGCACAGATACGCAGTATTTT
V gene: TRBV11-1; J gene: TRBJ2-1; clone size: -; D gene: -; CDR3 protein: CANNLDASPGSNEQFF; CDR3 DNA: TGTGCCAACAACTTAGATGCTAGCCCGGGTAGCAATGAGCAGTTCTTC
V gene: TRBV7-8; J gene: TRBJ1-1; clone size: many; D gene: -; CDR3 protein: CASSFTEKTGTTEAFF; CDR3 DNA: TGTGCCAGCAGCTTTACCGAAAAGACCGGAACGACTGAAGCTTTCTTT
V gene: TRBV5-5; J gene: TRBJ2-5; clone size: -; D gene: -; CDR3 protein: CASCISGDQETQNF; CDR3 DNA: TGTGCCAGCTGCATCTCAGGAGACCAAGAGACCCAGAACTTC
V gene: TRBV29-1; J gene: TRBJ2-3; clone size: -; D gene: -; CDR3 protein: CSTVRIDTQYF; CDR3 DNA: TGCAGCACCGTCCGAATAGATACGCAGTATTTT
V gene: TRBV7-8; J gene: TRBJ1-1; clone size: -; D gene: -; CDR3 protein: CASSLVGRDTEAFF; CDR3 DNA: TGTGCCAGCAGCTTAGTGGGGCGCGACACTGAAGCTTTCTTT
V gene: TRBV5-4; J gene: TRBJ1-1; clone size: many; D gene: -; CDR3 protein: CASSTGTEEAFF; CDR3 DNA: TGTGCCAGCAGCACCGGGACGGAAGAAGCTTTCTTT
V gene: TRBV7-3; J gene: TRBJ1-2; clone size: -; D gene: -; CDR3 protein: CTSSPQPSMGGYTF; CDR3 DNA: TGTACCAGCAGCCCCCAGCCTTCAATGGGTGGCTACACCTTC
V gene: TRBV10-3; J gene: TRBJ2-3; clone size: few; D gene: TRBD2; CDR3 protein: CAISEPTRGGTADTQYF; CDR3 DNA: TGTGCCATCAGTGAGCCGACCCGGGGGGGCACAGCAGATACGCAGTATTTT
V gene: TRBV25-1; J gene: TRBJ2-7; clone size: -; D gene: -; CDR3 protein: CASSEPQGPYEQYF; CDR3 DNA: TGTGCCAGCAGTGAACCTCAGGGTCCCTACGAGCAGTACTTC